This TCR beta chain originates from a study of shared clonotypes between healthy human individuals. On the study more broadly: The donors, two women and three men, were aged 18 to 49.

The V gene lost 3 bases and the J gene lost 1 base, with 6 bases spanning the gap. CDR1 and CDR2 from the germline V gene are SQVTM and ANQGSEA. The length of the CDR3 is 13 residues. Method: immunoSEQ multiplex PCR; TCRdb's copy keeps in-frame clones and lacks some. The sample holds about 380,000 clones, around 96% seen once. Every contributor of samples was a Caucasian grown-up residing in Nashville, Tennessee. What CD8 memory combined were CD45RO+ cells and CCR7-negative CD45RA+ TemRA cells. Study observations and caveats: Estimated clonotype richness was generally higher in naive than memory subsets.

Of note for this clone: What it recognizes is unknown.

V and J are TRBV29-1 and TRBJ2-2; D is perhaps TRBD2 (6 bases). Sequences were obtained from memory CD8+ T cells sorted from blood. Subset indicated: CD45RO+ cells pooled with CCR7-negative TemRA cells. The source of this sequence is a man aged 25-45 years in good health. The CDR3, as DNA: TGCAGCGTTGATAGCGGGAACACCGGGGAGCTGTTTTTT. It yields the protein CSVDSGNTGELFF.